This T cell receptor beta chain was identified in a study of beta chain features in type 1 diabetes. Study at large: Summed over all samples, the examined sorted cells came to 107,917,701.

V was cut by 3 bases and J by 4 bases, with 11 bases left in between. The germline gives CDR1 MGHDK, CDR2 SYGVNS. The CDR3 is 14 amino acids. Notes on the study in general: Shorter TCRB CDR3s, moderately but significantly so, were found in Type 1 diabetes patients in all four CD4+ subsets. PCR may have favored shorter templates equally in patients and controls. Reads derived from cDNA could over-represent cells showing high TCR expression.

The table lists this clone with a few counts. Its matching antigen is unknown. Reverse transcription of all isolated RNA meant that expressed TCRB transcripts were sequenced. The assay was immunoSEQ multiplex PCR, and TCRdb's table has in-frame clones only and misses some. The sample records 310,000 or so clones, under 8.5% being singletons. This clonotype originated in a young woman in good health. Sequenced: central memory CD4+ T cells from blood. The V and J genes are TRBV25-1 and TRBJ2-3; weak D call: TRBD2 (6 bases). Here the CDR3 reads CASSEQTSPDTQYF. The CDR3 DNA follows: TGTGCCAGCAGTGAGCAGACTAGTCCAGATACGCAGTATTTT.